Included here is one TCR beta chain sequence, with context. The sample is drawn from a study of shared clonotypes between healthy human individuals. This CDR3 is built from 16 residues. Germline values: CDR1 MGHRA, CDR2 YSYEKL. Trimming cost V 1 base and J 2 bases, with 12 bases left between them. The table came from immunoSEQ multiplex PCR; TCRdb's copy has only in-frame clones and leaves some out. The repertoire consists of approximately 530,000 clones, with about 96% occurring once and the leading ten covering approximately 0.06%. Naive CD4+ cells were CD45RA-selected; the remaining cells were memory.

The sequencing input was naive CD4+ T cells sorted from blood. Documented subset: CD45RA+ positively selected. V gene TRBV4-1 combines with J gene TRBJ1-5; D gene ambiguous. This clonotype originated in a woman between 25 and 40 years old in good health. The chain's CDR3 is CASSQVNLRGNQPQHF. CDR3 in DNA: TGCGCCAGCAGCCAAGTAAACCTGAGGGGCAATCAGCCCCAGCATTTT.